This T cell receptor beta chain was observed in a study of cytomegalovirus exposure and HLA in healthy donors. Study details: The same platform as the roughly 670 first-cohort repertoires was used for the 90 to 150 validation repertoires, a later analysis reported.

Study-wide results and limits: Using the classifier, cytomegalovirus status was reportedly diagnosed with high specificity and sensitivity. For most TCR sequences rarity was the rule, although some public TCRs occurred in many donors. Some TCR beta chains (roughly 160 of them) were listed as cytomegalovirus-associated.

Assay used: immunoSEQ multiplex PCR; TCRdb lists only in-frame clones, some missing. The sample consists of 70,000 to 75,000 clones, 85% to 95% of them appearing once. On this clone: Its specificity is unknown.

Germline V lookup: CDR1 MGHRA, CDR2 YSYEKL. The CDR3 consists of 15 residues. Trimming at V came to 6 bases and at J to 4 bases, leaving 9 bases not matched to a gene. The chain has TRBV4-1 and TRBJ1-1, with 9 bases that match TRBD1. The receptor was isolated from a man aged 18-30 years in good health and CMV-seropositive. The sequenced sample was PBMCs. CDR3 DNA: TGCGCCAGCAGGCGTACAGGGGGCAGGGGCACTGAAGCTTTCTTT. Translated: CASRRTGGRGTEAFF.